The clone carrying this T cell receptor (beta chain) was observed at least ten times. This CDR3 has 14 amino acids. Germline values: CDR1 SGDLS, CDR2 YYNGEE. The V end lost 0 bases, the J end lost 5 bases, and 9 bases lay between the germline ends. The sample belongs to a study of molecular identifiers for immune sequencing clone quantification. Input for naive CD8 libraries was roughly 19,000 to 1,100,000 sorted cells; the RNA fraction used was 10%, 30% or 50%. The sorting of naive CD8 T cells used the CD8+CD4-CCR7+CD45RA+ phenotype. MiXCR was run by TCRdb on the PCR reads, yielding one entry per CDR3 protein. The sample shows over 100,000 distinct CDR3 sequences, about 35% of them seen only once.

The sample was naive CD8+ T cells from blood, with Jurkat cell RNA spiked in. Noted subset: FACS-sorted CD8+CD4-CCR7+CD45RA+ naive T cells. This rearrangement joins TRBV9 to TRBJ1-5; D unclear. The TCR comes from a human donor in good health. Some libraries in this study had Jurkat cell RNA spiked in. The CDR3: CASSVGQSDQPQHF. DNA of the CDR3: TGTGCCAGCAGCGTAGGGCAAAGCGATCAGCCCCAGCATTTT. The variable domain in full, completed from reference TRBV9 and TRBJ1-5, reads DSGVTQTPKHLITATGQRVTLRCSPRSGDLSVYWYQQSLDQGLQFLIQYYNGEERAKGNILERFSAQQFPDLHSELNLSSLELGDSALYFCASSVGQSDQPQHFGDGTRLSIL.